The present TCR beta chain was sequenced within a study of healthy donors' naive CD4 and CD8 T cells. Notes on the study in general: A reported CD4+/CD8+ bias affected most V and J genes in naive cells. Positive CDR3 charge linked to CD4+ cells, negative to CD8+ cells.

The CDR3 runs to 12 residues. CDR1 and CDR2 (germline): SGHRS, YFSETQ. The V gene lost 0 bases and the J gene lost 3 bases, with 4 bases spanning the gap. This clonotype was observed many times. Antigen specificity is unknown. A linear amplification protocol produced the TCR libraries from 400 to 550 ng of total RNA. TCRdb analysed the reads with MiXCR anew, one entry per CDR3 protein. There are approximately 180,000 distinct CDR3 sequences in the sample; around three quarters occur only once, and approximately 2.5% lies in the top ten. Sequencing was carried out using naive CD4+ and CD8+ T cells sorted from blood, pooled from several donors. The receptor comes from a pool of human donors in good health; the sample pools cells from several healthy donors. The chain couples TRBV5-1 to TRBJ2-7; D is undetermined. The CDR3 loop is CASSLGGYEQYF. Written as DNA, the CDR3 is TGCGCCAGCAGCTTGGGTGGCTACGAGCAGTACTTC.